A single sample is the source of the 14 T cell receptor beta chains below, sequenced in a study of blood T cells in healthy people across ages. A J-beta primer mix and a sample-barcoded 5' primer were used in a second PCR of roughly 6 to 12 cycles. TCRdb reprocessed the 5' RACE reads with MiXCR, giving one entry per CDR3 protein. Here the sample spans 1 million or so distinct CDR3 sequences, approximately 25% being singletons. These data also formed part of another study, on T cells of mothers and their children.

Material: blood. The source is a girl under 10 years old in good health.

With respect to this clonotype: One junction end disagrees with the germline gene, perhaps due to a read error. The chain couples TRBV4-3 to TRBJ1-6; TRBD1 might be the D (5 bases). Germline CDR1 and CDR2: LGHNA and YSLEER. There are 13 residues in the CDR3. The CDR3 here is CAGSQDWGSPLHF. The CDR3 bases are TGCGCCGGCAGCCAAGATTGGGGGTCACCCCTCCACTTT.

The chain has TRBV29-1 and TRBJ1-3; perhaps TRBD1 as D (5 bases). The CDR3 runs to 15 residues. Germline V gene lookup returns CDR1 SQVTM and CDR2 ANQGSEA. Deletions cut 4 bases from V and 0 bases from J, with 13 bases between. CDR3 amino acids: CSVAGTPSSGNTIYF. The CDR3 nucleotides are TGCAGCGTTGCCGGGACTCCGAGCTCTGGAAACACCATATATTTT.

In its sample, this clonotype was seen a few times. The chain is built from TRBV27 and TRBJ1-2, with a possible D match to TRBD1 (6 bases). CDR3 length equals 14 residues. Germline lookup yields CDR1 MNHEY and CDR2 SMNVEV (reference sequence). The germline V and J ends were trimmed by 6 bases and 4 bases, with 15 bases remaining between them. The DNA for the CDR3 is TGTGCCAGCAGCCTACAGGGCACTTTCTATGGCTACACCTTC. Translated: CASSLQGTFYGYTF.

This clonotype has a handful of counts. Here the CDR3 reads CSVGGRGIYEQYF. The CDR3 nucleotides read TGCAGCGTTGGGGGCAGGGGTATCTACGAGCAGTACTTC. V gene TRBV29-1 combines with J gene TRBJ2-7, with D maybe TRBD1 (6 bases). CDR3 length: 13 amino acids. V lost 4 bases, J lost 3 bases, and 13 bases lay in between. Germline loops: CDR1 SQVTM, CDR2 ANQGSEA.

The chain recombines TRBV3-1 with TRBJ1-2; D call uncertain. Trimming removed 2 bases from V and 5 bases from J, with 9 bases in between. CDR3 size: 13 residues. Germline V gene lookup returns CDR1 LGHDT and CDR2 YNNKEL (reference sequence). The CDR3 sequence is CASSQRIGYGYTF. Written as DNA, the CDR3 is TGTGCCAGCAGCCAAAGAATAGGTTATGGCTACACCTTC.

The rearrangement uses TRBV4-1 and TRBJ2-3; D remains ambiguous. The CDR3 is 16 amino acids. The germline CDR1 and CDR2 sequences are MGHRA and YSYEKL. With 2 bases removed from V and 1 base from J, the gap between germline ends came to 13 bases. In DNA form, the CDR3 reads TGCGCCAGCAGCCAACCCCTTGTAAGGGGCACAGATACGCAGTATTTT. Translation: CASSQPLVRGTDTQYF.

This clonotype was counted at least ten times. The CDR3 sequence is CASSRQSSYNEQFF. Written as DNA, the CDR3 is TGTGCCAGTAGTCGGCAGAGCTCCTACAATGAGCAGTTCTTC. The chain joins TRBV19 to TRBJ2-1; D gene uncertain. The CDR3 length is 14 residues. Trimming stripped 5 bases from V and 0 bases from J, with 8 bases between. Germline CDR1 reads LNHDA; CDR2 reads SQIVND (reference sequence).

This clonotype came up a few times. This chain uses TRBV2 with TRBJ2-7; TRBD2 matches 7 bases. CDR1 is SNHLY, CDR2 FYNNEI, per germline. CDR3 size: 13 residues. The ends lost 7 bases at V and 3 bases at J; junction bases unmatched: 6. DNA for the CDR3: TGTGCCAGCACCTTGGGAGGGGTCTACGAGCAGTACTTC. It encodes CASTLGGVYEQYF.

V is TRBV6-1 and J is TRBJ2-5, with no clear D. Germline assignment: CDR1 MNHNS and CDR2 SASEGT. Trimming removed 7 bases at V and 2 bases at J, with 20 bases between. CDR3 length: 16 amino acids. CDR3 in amino acids: CASTPYGYTAQETQYF. For the CDR3, the DNA is TGTGCCAGCACCCCGTACGGCTACACGGCACAAGAGACCCAGTACTTC.

In the case of this clonotype: Its ends do not fully match the called genes, so a read error is possible. V and J are TRBV20-1 and TRBJ2-5; 8 nucleotides agree with TRBD2. CDR1 is DFQATT, CDR2 SNEGSKA, per germline (reference sequence). The CDR3 extends over 14 amino acids. CDR3 amino acids: CSARALAVQETQYF. The CDR3 DNA reads TGTAGTGCTAGAGCACTAGCGGTCCAAGAGACCCAGTACTTC.

CDR3 residues: CSGGGPGNEQFF. DNA for the CDR3: TGCAGTGGTGGGGGGCCAGGCAATGAGCAGTTCTTC. The gene calls are TRBV20-1 and TRBJ2-7; perhaps D is TRBD1 or TRBD2 (6 bases each). The J call may be wrong; the DNA end is better matched by TRBJ2-1. The CDR3 is 12 amino acids. Germline V gene data show CDR1 as DFQATT and CDR2 as SNEGSKA (reference sequence).

The chain couples TRBV27 to TRBJ2-5; 11 nucleotides match TRBD2. CDR3 length: 15 residues. The J segment lost 0 bases and the V segment lost 4 bases, leaving 1 base of the junction unmatched. Germline CDR1 is MNHEY and CDR2 is SMNVEV (reference sequence). CDR3 region: CASSSSGGYQETQYF. The DNA for the CDR3 is TGTGCCAGCAGTTCTAGCGGGGGGTACCAAGAGACCCAGTACTTC.

This clonotype appeared once. The chain links TRBV25-1 to TRBJ2-5; D possibly corresponds to TRBD1 (5 bases). Per germline, CDR1 MGHDK and CDR2 SYGVNS. Trimming cost V 11 bases and J 4 bases, with 20 bases left between them. This CDR3 contains 14 residues. In DNA, the CDR3 is TGTGCCGGGGCTTCCCCGGCCCCGGGAGAGACCCAGTACTTC. This codes for CAGASPAPGETQYF.

The chain links TRBV5-1 to TRBJ2-1; 8 bases agree with TRBD1. J gave up 12 bases and V 4 bases, and 9 bases lay outside the gene matches. From germline, CDR1 is SGHRS and CDR2 YFSETQ. This CDR3 is 13 amino acids long. The CDR3 is CASSTQDRGTQFF. The CDR3 bases are TGCGCCAGCAGCACCCAAGACAGGGGAACGCAGTTCTTC.